These 2 T cell receptor beta chains were all obtained from the same sample, sequenced in a study of regulatory T cells in long-lasting Graves disease. Relying on iRepertoire HTBI primers and Arm-PCR of CDR3 regions, the team built TCR beta libraries. Using its own MiXCR run on the multiplex PCR reads, TCRdb lists one record per CDR3 protein. The sample includes around 510,000 distinct CDR3 sequences, around 20% of them seen just once. The time point: persistent/refractory GD, antithyroid drugs over 5 years with positive TRAb. Construction of the TCR library relied on RNA isolated from PBMCs. This specimen consisted of peripheral blood mononuclear cells (PBMCs), obtained when the disease was refractory, from a patient treated with antithyroid drugs. Every receptor here comes from a female donor with Graves disease.

This clonotype was seen repeatedly, ten times or more. The J gene is TRBJ2-5, the V gene TRBV12-3 or TRBV12-4, with D possibly being TRBD2 (6 bases). The CDR3 contains 14 residues. The V and J ends lost 3 bases and 5 bases respectively, with 13 bases between them. In nucleotides, the CDR3 is TGTGCCAGCAGTTTCACCAGCGGAGGGGAGACCCAGTACTTC. It is translated as CASSFTSGGETQYF.

This chain links TRBV30 with TRBJ2-1; the match to TRBD2 covers 10 bases. The CDR3 loop spans 14 amino acids. V was clipped by 1 base and J by 3 bases; unmatched bases: 0. Germline CDR1 and CDR2: GTSNPN and SVGIG (reference sequence). The CDR3 protein is CAWSGTSGYNEQFF. CDR3 sequence (DNA): TGTGCCTGGAGTGGGACTAGCGGCTACAATGAGCAGTTCTTC.